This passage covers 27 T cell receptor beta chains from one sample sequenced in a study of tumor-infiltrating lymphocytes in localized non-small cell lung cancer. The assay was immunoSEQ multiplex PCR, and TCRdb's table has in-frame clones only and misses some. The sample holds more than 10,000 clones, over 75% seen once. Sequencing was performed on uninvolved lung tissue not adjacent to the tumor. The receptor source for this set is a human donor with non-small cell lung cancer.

CDR3 bases: TGTGCCTGGAGTATTACTAGCGGATACGAGCAGTACTTC. This codes for CAWSITSGYEQYF. The chain combines TRBV30 with TRBJ2-7, with 8 positions matching TRBD2. The junction had 4 bases not matched to a gene; V was cut back by 2 bases and J by 4 bases. Germline V lookup: CDR1 GTSNPN, CDR2 SVGIG (reference sequence). This CDR3 has 13 residues.

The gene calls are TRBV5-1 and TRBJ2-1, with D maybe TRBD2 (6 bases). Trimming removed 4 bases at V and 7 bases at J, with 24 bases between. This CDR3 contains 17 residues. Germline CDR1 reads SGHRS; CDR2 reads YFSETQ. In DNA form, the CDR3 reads TGCGCCAGCAGCAACCGGAACGGGACTGGCGGGAAGAATGAGCAGTTCTTC. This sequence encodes CASSNRNGTGGKNEQFF.

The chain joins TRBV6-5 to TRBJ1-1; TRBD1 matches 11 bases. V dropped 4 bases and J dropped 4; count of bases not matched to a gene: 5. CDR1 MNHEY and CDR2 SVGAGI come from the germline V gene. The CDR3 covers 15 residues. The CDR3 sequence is CASSWTGGEGTEAFF. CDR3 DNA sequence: TGTGCCAGCAGTTGGACAGGGGGCGAGGGCACTGAAGCTTTCTTT.

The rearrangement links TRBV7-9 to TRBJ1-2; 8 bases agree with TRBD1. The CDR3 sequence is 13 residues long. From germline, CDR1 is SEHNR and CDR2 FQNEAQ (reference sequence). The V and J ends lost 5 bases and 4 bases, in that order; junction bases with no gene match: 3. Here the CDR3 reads CASSPGQAYGYTF. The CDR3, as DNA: TGTGCCAGCAGCCCGGGACAGGCCTATGGCTACACCTTC. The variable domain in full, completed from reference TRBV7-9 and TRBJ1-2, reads DTGVSQNPRHKITKRGQNVTFRCDPISEHNRLYWYRQTLGQGPEFLTYFQNEAQLEKSRLLSDRFSAERPKGSFSTLEIQRTEQGDSAMYLCASSPGQAYGYTFGSGTRLTVV.

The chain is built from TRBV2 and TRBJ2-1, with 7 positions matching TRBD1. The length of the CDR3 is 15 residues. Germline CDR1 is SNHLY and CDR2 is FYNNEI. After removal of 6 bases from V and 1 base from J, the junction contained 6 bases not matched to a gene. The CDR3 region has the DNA TGTGCCAGCAGCGTAGACAGGGCATCCTACAATGAGCAGTTCTTC. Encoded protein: CASSVDRASYNEQFF. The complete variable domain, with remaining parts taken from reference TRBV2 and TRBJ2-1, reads EPEVTQTPSHQVTQMGQEVILRCVPISNHLYFYWYRQILGQKVEFLVSFYNNEISEKSEIFDDQFSVERPDGSNFTLKIRSTKLEDSAMYFCASSVDRASYNEQFFGPGTRLTVL.

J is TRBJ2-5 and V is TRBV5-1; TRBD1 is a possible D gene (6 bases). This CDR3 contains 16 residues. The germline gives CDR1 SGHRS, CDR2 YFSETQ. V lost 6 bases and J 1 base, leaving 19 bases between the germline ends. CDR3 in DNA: TGCGCCAGCACCCAGACCTCTACAGGGTTCCAAGAGACCCAGTACTTC. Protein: CASTQTSTGFQETQYF.

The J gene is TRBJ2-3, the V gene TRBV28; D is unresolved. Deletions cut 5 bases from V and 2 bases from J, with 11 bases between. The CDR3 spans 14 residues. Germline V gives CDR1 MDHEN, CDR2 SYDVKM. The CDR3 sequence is CASSPDPFTDTQYF. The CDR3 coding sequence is TGTGCCAGCAGTCCAGACCCATTCACAGATACGCAGTATTTT.

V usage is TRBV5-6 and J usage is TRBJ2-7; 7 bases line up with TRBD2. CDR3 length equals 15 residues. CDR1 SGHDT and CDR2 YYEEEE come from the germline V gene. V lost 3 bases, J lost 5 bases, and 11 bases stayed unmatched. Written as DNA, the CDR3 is TGTGCCAGCAGCTGGGGGGGAAGGGGTGTGGACGAGCAGTACTTC. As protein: CASSWGGRGVDEQYF.

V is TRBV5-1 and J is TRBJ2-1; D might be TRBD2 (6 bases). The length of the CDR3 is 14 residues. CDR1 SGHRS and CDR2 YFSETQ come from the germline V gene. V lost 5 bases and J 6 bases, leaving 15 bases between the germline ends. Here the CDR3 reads CASSSGGRSNEQFF. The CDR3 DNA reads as TGCGCCAGCAGTTCCGGGGGAAGGTCCAATGAGCAGTTCTTC.

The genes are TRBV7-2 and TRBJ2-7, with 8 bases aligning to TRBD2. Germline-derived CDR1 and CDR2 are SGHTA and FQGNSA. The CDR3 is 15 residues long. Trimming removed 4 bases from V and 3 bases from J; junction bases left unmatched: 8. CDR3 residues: CASSSFSGTSYEQYF. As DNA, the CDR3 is TGTGCCAGCAGCTCATTTAGCGGGACTAGCTACGAGCAGTACTTC.

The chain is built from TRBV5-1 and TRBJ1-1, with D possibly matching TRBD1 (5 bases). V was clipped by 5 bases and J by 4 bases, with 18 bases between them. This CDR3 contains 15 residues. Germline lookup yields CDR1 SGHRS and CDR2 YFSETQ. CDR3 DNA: TGCGCCAGCAGTCCCAACAGCCTGGGGGGCACTGAAGCTTTCTTT. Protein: CASSPNSLGGTEAFF. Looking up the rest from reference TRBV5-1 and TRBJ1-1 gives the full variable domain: KAGVTQTPRYLIKTRGQQVTLSCSPISGHRSVSWYQQTPGQGLQFLFEYFSETQRNKGNFPGRFSGRQFSNSRSEMNVSTLELGDSALYLCASSPNSLGGTEAFFGQGTRLTVV.

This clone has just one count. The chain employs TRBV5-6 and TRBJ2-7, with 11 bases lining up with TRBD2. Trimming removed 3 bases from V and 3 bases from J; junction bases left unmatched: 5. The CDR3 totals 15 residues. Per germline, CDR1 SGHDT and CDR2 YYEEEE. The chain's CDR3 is CASSSIAGGVYEQYF. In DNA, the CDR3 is TGTGCCAGCAGCTCCATAGCGGGAGGGGTCTACGAGCAGTACTTC. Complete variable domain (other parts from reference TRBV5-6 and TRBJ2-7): DAGVTQSPTHLIKTRGQQVTLRCSPKSGHDTVSWYQQALGQGPQFIFQYYEEEERQRGNFPDRFSGHQFPNYSSELNVNALLLGDSALYLCASSSIAGGVYEQYFGPGTRLTVT.

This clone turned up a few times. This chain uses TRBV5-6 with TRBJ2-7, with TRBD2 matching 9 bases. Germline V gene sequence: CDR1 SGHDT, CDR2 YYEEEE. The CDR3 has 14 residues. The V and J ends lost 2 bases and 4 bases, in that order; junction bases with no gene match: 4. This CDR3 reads CASSFSGSFYEQYF. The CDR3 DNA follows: TGTGCCAGCAGCTTTAGCGGGAGTTTTTACGAGCAGTACTTC.

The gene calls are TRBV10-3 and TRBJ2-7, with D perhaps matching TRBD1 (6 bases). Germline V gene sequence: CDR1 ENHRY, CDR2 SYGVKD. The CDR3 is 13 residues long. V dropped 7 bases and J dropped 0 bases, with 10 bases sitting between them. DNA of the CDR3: TGTGCCATCACCCCACAGGGCTCCTACGAGCAGTACTTC. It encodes CAITPQGSYEQYF.

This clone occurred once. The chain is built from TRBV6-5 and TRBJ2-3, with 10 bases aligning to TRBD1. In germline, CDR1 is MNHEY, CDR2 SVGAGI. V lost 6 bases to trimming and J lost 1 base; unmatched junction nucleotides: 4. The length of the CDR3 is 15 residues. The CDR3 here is CASSFGTGGTDTQYF. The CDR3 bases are TGTGCCAGCAGCTTCGGGACAGGGGGCACAGATACGCAGTATTTT.

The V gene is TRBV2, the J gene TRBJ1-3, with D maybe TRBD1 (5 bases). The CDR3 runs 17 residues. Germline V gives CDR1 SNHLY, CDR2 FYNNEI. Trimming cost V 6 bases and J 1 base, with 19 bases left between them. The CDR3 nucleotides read TGTGCCAGCAGCCTGAACCTCGAGGGGTTGTCTGGAAACACCATATATTTT. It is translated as CASSLNLEGLSGNTIYF. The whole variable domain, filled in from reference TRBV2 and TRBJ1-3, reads EPEVTQTPSHQVTQMGQEVILRCVPISNHLYFYWYRQILGQKVEFLVSFYNNEISEKSEIFDDQFSVERPDGSNFTLKIRSTKLEDSAMYFCASSLNLEGLSGNTIYFGEGSWLTVV.

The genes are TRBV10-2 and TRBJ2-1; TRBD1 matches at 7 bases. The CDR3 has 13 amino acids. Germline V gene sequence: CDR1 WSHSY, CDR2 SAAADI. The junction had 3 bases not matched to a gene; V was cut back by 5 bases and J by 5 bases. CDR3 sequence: CASSRTGDNEQFF. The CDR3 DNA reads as TGCGCCAGCAGTCGTACAGGGGACAATGAGCAGTTCTTC.

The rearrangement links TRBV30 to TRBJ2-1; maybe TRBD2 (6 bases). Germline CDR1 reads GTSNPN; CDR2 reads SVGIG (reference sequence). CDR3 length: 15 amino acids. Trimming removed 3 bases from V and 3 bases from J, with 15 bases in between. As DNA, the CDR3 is TGTGCCTGGAGGGACCCCTTGGGGGGCTACAATGAGCAGTTCTTC. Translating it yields CAWRDPLGGYNEQFF.

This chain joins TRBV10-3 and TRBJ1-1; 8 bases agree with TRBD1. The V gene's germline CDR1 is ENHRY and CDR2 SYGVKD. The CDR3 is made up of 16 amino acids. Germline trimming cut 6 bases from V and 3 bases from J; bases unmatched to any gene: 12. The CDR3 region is CAISGESTGVHTEAFF. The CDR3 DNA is TGTGCCATCAGCGGAGAGTCGACAGGGGTCCACACTGAAGCTTTCTTT.

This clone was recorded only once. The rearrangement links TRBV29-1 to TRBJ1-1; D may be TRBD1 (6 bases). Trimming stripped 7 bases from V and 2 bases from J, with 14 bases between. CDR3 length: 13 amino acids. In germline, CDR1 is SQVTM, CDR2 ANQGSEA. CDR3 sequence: CSANRDFNTEAFF. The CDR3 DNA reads TGCAGCGCGAACAGGGACTTTAACACTGAAGCTTTCTTT.

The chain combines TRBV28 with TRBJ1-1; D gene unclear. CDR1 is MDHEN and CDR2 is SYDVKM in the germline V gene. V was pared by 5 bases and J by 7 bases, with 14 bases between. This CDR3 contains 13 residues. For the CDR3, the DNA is TGTGCCAGCAGTCGCCTGTCAACGCGTGAAGCTTTCTTT. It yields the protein CASSRLSTREAFF.

The CDR3 region has the DNA TGCGCCAGCAGTGAGAAGCAGGCTTCACCCCAAGAGACCCAGTACTTC. Translation: CASSEKQASPQETQYF. V gene TRBV10-1 combines with J gene TRBJ2-5; no firm D call. In germline, CDR1 is WNHNN, CDR2 SYGVQD (reference sequence). V gave up 2 bases and J gave up 1 base, with 14 bases separating them. The CDR3 has 16 residues.

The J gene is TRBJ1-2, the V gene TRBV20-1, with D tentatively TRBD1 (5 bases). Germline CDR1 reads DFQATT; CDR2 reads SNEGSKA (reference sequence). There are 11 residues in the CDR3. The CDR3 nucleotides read TGCAGCCCGGGGCTGGCAGGAGGCTACACCTTC. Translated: CSPGLAGGYTF.

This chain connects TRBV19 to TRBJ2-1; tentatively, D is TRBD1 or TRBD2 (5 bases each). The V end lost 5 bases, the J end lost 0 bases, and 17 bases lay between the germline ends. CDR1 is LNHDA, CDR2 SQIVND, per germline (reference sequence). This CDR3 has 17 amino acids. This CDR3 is CASSHLFGGASYNEQFF. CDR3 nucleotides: TGTGCCAGTAGTCACCTATTTGGGGGAGCCTCCTACAATGAGCAGTTCTTC.

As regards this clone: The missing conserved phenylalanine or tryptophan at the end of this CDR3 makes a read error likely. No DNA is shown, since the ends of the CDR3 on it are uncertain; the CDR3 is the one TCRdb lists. The CDR3 sequence: CASSSGGAEGQGKLVV. J is TRBJ1-1 and V is TRBV13; the table's D call, TRBD1, was not checked against the DNA. CDR1 is PRHDT, CDR2 FYEKMQ, per germline (reference sequence). With termini counted, the CDR3 has 16 amino acids.

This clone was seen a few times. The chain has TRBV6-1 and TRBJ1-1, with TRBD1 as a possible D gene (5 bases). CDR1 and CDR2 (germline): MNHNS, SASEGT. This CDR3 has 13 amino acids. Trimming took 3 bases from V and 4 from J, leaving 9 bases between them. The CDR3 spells CASSERRVTEAFF. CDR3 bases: TGTGCCAGCAGTGAGCGCAGGGTCACTGAAGCTTTCTTT.

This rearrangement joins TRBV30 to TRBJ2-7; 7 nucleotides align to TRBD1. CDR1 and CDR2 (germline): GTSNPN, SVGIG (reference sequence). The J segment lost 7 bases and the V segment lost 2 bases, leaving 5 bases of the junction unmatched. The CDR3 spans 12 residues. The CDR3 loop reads CAWSPGGMEQYF. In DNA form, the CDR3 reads TGTGCCTGGAGTCCAGGGGGAATGGAGCAGTACTTC.